This record concerns one T cell receptor (beta chain) sequence. This clone was recorded once. There is no known antigen for this receptor. Base qualities are not recorded, but no much larger clone differs from it by a single base. This specimen comes from a study of Ad26.COV2.S vaccination and SARS-CoV-2 variants (dated by TCRdb to 2020 to 2023). Notes on the research overall: Donors in the vaccine arm were drawn from COV1001, a phase I-IIa trial of Ad26.COV2.S in healthy adults that was multicentre, randomized, double-blind and placebo-controlled. Sequencing of the TCRbeta repertoire served to evaluate the specificity and breadth of SARS-CoV-2-reactive T cell receptors following Ad26.COV2.S vaccination. Participants in the trial were split at random into five groups of five each, receiving low-dose or high-dose Ad26.COV2.S once or twice, or else placebo on both occasions. Ad26.COV2.S was administered intramuscularly at a dose of 5x10^10 or 1x10^11 viral particles, either as one shot or as two shots given 56 days apart. Throughout the experiments and outcome assessment, investigators stayed blinded to trial group allocation. The TCR-sequenced set comprised about 32 samples: some 20 Ad26.COV2.S vaccine recipients, 5 placebo recipients and 8 SARS-CoV-2 convalescent individuals.

The treatment or condition label for this specimen denotes: roughly 18 received Ad26.COV2.S at low or high dose, single or two shots; several received placebo; per-sample allocation not given. For vaccine and placebo recipients, the sequenced repertoires came from samples collected on day 63 after the first injection. Cohort 1b enrolled some 25 adults aged 18-55 years at a single site in Boston, USA, between 29 July and 7 August 2020. Ad26.COV2.S consisted of a replication-incompetent adenovirus type 26 vector by which a prefusion-stabilized SARS-CoV-2 spike protein from the original Wuhan strain was expressed. Overall results and qualifications from the work: The study was not powered for comparison of responses between vaccine doses or regimens. Ad26.COV2.S recipients had higher spike-specific TCR breadth than placebo recipients (P = 0.0014). After vaccination, spike-specific CD8+ and CD4+ T cell responses were reported to show substantial breadth. Comparable non-spike TCR breadth was observed between vaccine and placebo recipients, consistent with only spike being contained in the vaccine. The authors noted that the TCR breadth and depth analyses may have underestimated total T cell responses.

The germline V gene provides CDR1 MNHEY and CDR2 SVGAGI. V is cut by 6 bases and J by 0 bases, and the space between the germline ends is 12 bases. The CDR3 starts with the cysteine, ends with the phenylalanine, and has 14 residues. The retained sequence is limited to the CDR3, 42 bases, with the frame set at the first base. The immunoSEQ Assay was used to sequence TCRbeta CDR3 regions. After extraction, genomic DNA underwent amplification by bias-controlled multiplex PCR, followed by high-throughput sequencing. Per the authors' processing: To quantify the absolute abundance of each unique TCRbeta CDR3 region, sequences were collapsed and filtered. T cell fraction was estimated by normalizing TCRbeta template counts to usable DNA, with usable DNA measured through amplification of reference genes found in all nucleated cells. Repertoire TCRs were annotated as SARS-CoV-2-specific by exact matching of V gene, CDR3 amino acid sequence and J gene to a known reactive TCR set. The reference SARS-CoV-2 TCR set came from MIRA and was filtered for enrichment in COVID-19-positive ImmuneCODE repertoires, removing public or cross-reactive TCRs. Using the MIRA antigens, annotated TCRs were further analysed by specific ORF or by position within an ORF. Breadth was defined as the number of annotated unique rearrangements divided by the total number of unique productive rearrangements, and depth was defined as the summed frequency of the annotated unique rearrangements. Group comparisons of TCR breadth used two-sided Wilcoxon rank-sum tests. Held by TCRdb, this immuneACCESS table contains in-frame sequences only and omits some clones. Under half of the omission traces to an unresolved V gene where checked; the cause of the rest is unknown. V, J and clone size are those of that table, while D and trimming were read from the DNA. This sample holds about 440,000 clones; about 90% were observed only once. The biggest ten clones account for 4.3% of the sample.

Source: peripheral blood, taken in a trial of Ad26.COV2.S vaccine versus placebo. The sequence was obtained from a person between 18 and 59 years old who received the Ad26.COV2.S COVID-19 vaccine or a placebo. This chain is built from TRBV6-5 and TRBJ2-7; the D gene lacks a confident call. In nucleotides, the sequence is TGTGCCAGCAGCGCCGGTGCTGGCTCCTACGAGCAGTACTTC. Its translation is CASSAGAGSYEQYF.